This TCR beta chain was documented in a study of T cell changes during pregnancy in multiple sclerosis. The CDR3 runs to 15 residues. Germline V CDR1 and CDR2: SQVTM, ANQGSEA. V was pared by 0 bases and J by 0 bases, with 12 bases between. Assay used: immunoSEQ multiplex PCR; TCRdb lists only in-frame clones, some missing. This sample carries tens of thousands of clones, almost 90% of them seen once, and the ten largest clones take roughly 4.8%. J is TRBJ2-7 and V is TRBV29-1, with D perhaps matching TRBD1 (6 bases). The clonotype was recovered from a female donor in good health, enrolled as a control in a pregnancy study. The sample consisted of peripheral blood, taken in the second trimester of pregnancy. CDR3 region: CSVEDTGTFSYEQYF. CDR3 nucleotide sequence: TGCAGCGTTGAAGATACCGGGACATTCTCCTACGAGCAGTACTTC.